This record looks at one T cell receptor beta chain sequence and its context. This clonotype has more than one count but fewer than ten. Its target antigen remains unknown. Per-base qualities were not stored, and no clone one base away is much larger. Here V drops 4 bases and J drops 7 bases, and the junction holds 2 bases not matched to any gene. The CDR3 runs 13 amino acids, cysteine and phenylalanine included. Solely the CDR3 DNA is kept, with 39 bases framed from the first base. This specimen comes from a study of T-cell memory formation after mild COVID-19 (dated by TCRdb to about 2021). Study-wide context: Most TCR sequence clusters were specific to one of the two donors. In two donors, T-cell clones that expanded and contracted after mild COVID-19 were tracked by sequencing TCRalpha and TCRbeta repertoires over time. Two young, previously healthy adult volunteers made up the cohort, one male and one female. Overall study outcomes, separate from this receptor: SARS-CoV-2 specificity was not confirmed for the second-wave clones peaking on day 37. The study covered only a couple of mild cases, and larger cohorts including severe cases with pre-infection samples were considered necessary. Contracting CD4+ clones were found mainly in CM and EM memory subsets, while CD8+ clones were enriched in EMRA. Some responding clones were found in pre-infection memory, which suggests that pre-existing cross-reactive memory T cells took part in the SARS-CoV-2 response. From day 15 to 85, contracting clones showed balanced CD4/CD8 phenotypes, whereas a second wave of clones that expanded from day 15 to 37 leaned towards CD4+.

Reads for this sample came from an Illumina NovaSeq 6000. TCRalpha and TCRbeta cDNA libraries were constructed by 5'RACE with constant-segment primers, with sample barcodes and unique molecular identifiers being introduced. RNA was extracted from every sample with Trizol reagent. Library amplification was performed in two PCR steps, and a second sample barcode and Illumina TruSeq adapters were introduced in the second step. Sequencing of libraries was performed on an Illumina NovaSeq with 2 x 150 bp paired-end reads. The study's processing was this. Reads were demultiplexed and collapsed into UMI-guided consensus sequences with migec v1.2.7. Using mixcr v2.1.11, UMI consensuses were aligned to TRA and TRB V and J templates and then assembled into clonotypes. A clonotype was counted as expanded or contracted only if both edgeR and NoisET called the change significant, with noise models trained on biological replicates. edgeR calls used a false discovery rate-adjusted p below 0.01 and a log2 fold-change threshold of 1. As an exploratory analysis of dynamics, PCA with hierarchical clustering was applied to max-normalized trajectories of the 1000 most abundant clonotypes. Separately sequenced CD4+ and CD8+ repertoires were used to assign the CD4 or CD8 phenotype of responding clones. TCRdb reworked the public reads: Q25 trimming with fastp, MiXCR clone assembly, productive beta chains retained. Every CDR3 protein is listed once, alongside the most common genes and DNA of its rows. The authors' filters were not applied to this entry. The sample table contains 550,000 to 650,000 distinct CDR3 sequences; only one count was recorded for 17% of them. Of the sample, less than 10% falls within the top ten clones.

PBMCs were isolated by Ficoll-Paque density gradient centrifugation. The clonotype was recovered from an adult woman who had mild COVID-19 (a few samples of this study predate the infection). The sample titles of this study are shuffled in the database, so cell type and time point are left out; the donor was told from shared clones. The V and J genes are TRBV12-3 or TRBV12-4 and TRBJ2-2; the junction holds 8 bases that match TRBD2. Sequences were obtained from PBMCs or a T cell subset sorted from them (not recorded which). CDR3 loop: CASSSRGGGELFF. DNA sequence: TGTGCCAGCAGTTCTCGGGGGGGCGGGGAGCTGTTTTTT.